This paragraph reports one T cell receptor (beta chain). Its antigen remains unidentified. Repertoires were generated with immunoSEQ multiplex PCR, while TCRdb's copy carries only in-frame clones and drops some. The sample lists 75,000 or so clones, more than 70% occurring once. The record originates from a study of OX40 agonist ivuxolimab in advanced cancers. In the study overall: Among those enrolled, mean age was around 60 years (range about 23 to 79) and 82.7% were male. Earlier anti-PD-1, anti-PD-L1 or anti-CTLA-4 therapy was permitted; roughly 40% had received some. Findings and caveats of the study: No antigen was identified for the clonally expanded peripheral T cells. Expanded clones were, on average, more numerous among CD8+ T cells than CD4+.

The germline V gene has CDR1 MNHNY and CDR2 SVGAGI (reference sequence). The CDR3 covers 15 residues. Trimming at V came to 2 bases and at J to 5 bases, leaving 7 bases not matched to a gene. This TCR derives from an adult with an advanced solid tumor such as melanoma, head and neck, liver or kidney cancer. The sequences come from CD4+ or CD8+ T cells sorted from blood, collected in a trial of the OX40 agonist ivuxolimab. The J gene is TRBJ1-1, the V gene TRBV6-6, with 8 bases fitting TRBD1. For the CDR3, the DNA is TGTGCCAGCAGTTACGGACAGGGTCTGAGGACTGAAGCTTTCTTT. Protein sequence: CASSYGQGLRTEAFF.